Listed below are T cell receptor beta chains from one sample, sequenced in a study of T-cell memory formation after mild COVID-19. One entry per CDR3 protein results from TCRdb running MiXCR on the 5' RACE reads. This sample has 550,000 to 650,000 distinct CDR3 sequences, with 17% found just once. Specimen: PBMCs or a T cell subset sorted from them (not recorded which). These receptors were obtained from an adult woman who had mild COVID-19 (a few samples of this study predate the infection). Cell type and time point are not known. CDR3s include the opening cysteine and the closing phenylalanine or tryptophan. A D gene is named only where the DNA matches it firmly. Size is stated for part of the rows, as once, few or many counts, or as a class when the clone is expanded.

v_call	j_call	d_call	clone_size	cdr3_aa	cdr3_nt
TRBV19	TRBJ2-3	.	many	CASSIVGSDTQYF	TGTGCCAGTAGTATAGTTGGATCAGATACGCAGTATTTT
TRBV6-5	TRBJ2-5	.	.	CASSARGVSGRGETQYF	TGTGCCAGCAGTGCCCGAGGCGTGAGTGGTAGGGGAGAGACCCAGTACTTC
TRBV5-1	TRBJ1-2	TRBD1	.	CASSSSTGGIYGYTF	TGCGCCAGCAGCTCTTCGACAGGGGGCATCTATGGCTACACCTTC
TRBV9	TRBJ2-7	TRBD2	.	CASSPGLAGARYEQYF	TGTGCCAGCAGCCCCGGACTAGCGGGGGCCCGCTATGAGCAGTACTTC
TRBV5-6	TRBJ2-3	.	few	CASRLRGANTQYF	TGTGCCAGCAGGCTCCGGGGGGCTAATACGCAGTATTTT
TRBV7-2	TRBJ1-2	TRBD1	few	CASSHTGTVGRGYTF	TGTGCCAGCAGCCATACCGGGACAGTGGGGCGAGGCTACACCTTC
TRBV30	TRBJ2-5	TRBD2	.	CAWSPFWVAGRRGETQYF	TGTGCCTGGAGCCCCTTCTGGGTAGCGGGGCGGCGGGGAGAGACCCAGTACTTC
TRBV18	TRBJ2-1	TRBD2	many	CASSRNSGGEQFF	TGTGCCAGCTCACGGAACAGCGGGGGGGAGCAGTTCTTC
TRBV7-9	TRBJ2-6	.	.	CASSLAPGDSGANVLTF	TGTGCCAGCAGCTTAGCCCCAGGCGACTCTGGGGCCAACGTCCTGACTTTC
TRBV7-2	TRBJ2-3	.	.	CASRTTSSPQYF	TGTGCCAGCAGGACTACCAGCTCCCCGCAGTATTTT
TRBV20-1	TRBJ1-5	.	.	CSAVSELNQPQHF	TGCAGTGCCGTCTCAGAACTCAATCAGCCCCAGCATTTT
TRBV4-1	TRBJ2-1	TRBD2	.	CASSPHFSGGAWEQFF	TGCGCCAGCAGCCCCCATTTTAGCGGGGGGGCTTGGGAGCAGTTCTTC
TRBV2	TRBJ2-3	.	few	CASSRRGVALTDTQYF	TGTGCCAGCAGTAGAAGGGGTGTCGCTCTCACAGATACGCAGTATTTT
TRBV28	TRBJ2-5	.	.	CASGEGLPQETQYF	TGTGCCAGCGGAGAGGGGCTCCCTCAAGAGACCCAGTACTTC
TRBV7-3	TRBJ2-3	.	.	CASTEGGKDTQYF	TGTGCCAGCACAGAGGGTGGAAAAGATACGCAGTATTTT
TRBV5-6	TRBJ2-6	.	.	CASHRANVLTF	TGTGCCAGCCACAGGGCCAACGTCCTGACTTTC
TRBV5-1	TRBJ2-1	.	many	CASRNGLGSLPIGSYNEQFF	TGCGCCAGCCGGAATGGGTTGGGTAGCCTACCAATCGGCTCCTACAATGAGCAGTTCTTC
TRBV6-1	TRBJ2-3	.	.	CASCLERIIPDTQYF	TGTGCCAGCTGCCTAGAACGGATCATCCCAGATACGCAGTATTTT
TRBV20-1	TRBJ1-3	.	.	CSASVTGPRSGNTIYF	TGCAGTGCTAGCGTCACAGGGCCGCGCTCTGGAAACACCATATATTTT
TRBV3-1	TRBJ1-1	TRBD1	.	CASSQARTGFTEAFF	TGTGCCAGCAGCCAAGCTAGGACAGGGTTCACTGAAGCTTTCTTT
TRBV5-5	TRBJ1-3	.	.	CASSLEQAGAGNTIYF	TGTGCCAGCAGCTTGGAACAGGCAGGCGCTGGAAACACCATATATTTT
TRBV7-2	TRBJ2-1	.	.	CASSKSGRVNEQFF	TGTGCCAGCAGCAAATCAGGCCGGGTTAATGAGCAGTTCTTC
TRBV7-3	TRBJ2-2	.	few	CASSPSGAVRTGELFF	TGTGCCAGCAGCCCCTCGGGGGCAGTTCGCACCGGGGAGCTGTTTTTT
TRBV24-1	TRBJ1-2	.	few	CATSDFPHYGYTF	TGTGCCACCAGTGATTTCCCTCATTATGGCTACACCTTC
TRBV10-3	TRBJ2-1	.	.	CAISPRSGREVLNEQFF	TGTGCCATCAGTCCACGTTCCGGGCGGGAAGTCTTAAATGAGCAGTTCTTC
TRBV27	TRBJ2-1	TRBD1	.	CASSPGQGADEQFF	TGTGCCAGCAGCCCGGGACAGGGGGCGGATGAGCAGTTCTTC
TRBV20-1	TRBJ2-1	.	few	CSARDGLGGNEQFF	TGCAGTGCTAGAGACGGGCTCGGTGGGAATGAGCAGTTCTTC
TRBV20-1	TRBJ2-3	TRBD1	few	CSARAPRQGTLDTQYF	TGCAGTGCTAGAGCCCCTCGACAGGGCACCCTCGATACGCAGTATTTT
TRBV5-6	TRBJ2-1	.	.	CASSLNINEQFF	TGTGCCAGCAGCTTAAACATCAATGAGCAGTTCTTC
TRBV9	TRBJ1-2	.	few	CASSVVGSNYGYTF	TGTGCCAGCAGCGTAGTGGGGAGTAACTATGGCTACACCTTC
TRBV5-4	TRBJ2-5	TRBD1	few	CATGTGEETQYF	TGTGCCACCGGGACAGGGGAAGAGACCCAGTACTTC
TRBV21-1	TRBJ2-1	.	.	CASIDRDEQFF	TGTGCCAGCATAGACAGGGATGAGCAGTTCTTC
TRBV4-2	TRBJ2-3	TRBD2	.	CASSPGTSMADTQYF	TGTGCCAGCAGCCCCGGGACTAGCATGGCAGATACGCAGTATTTT
TRBV7-6	TRBJ2-1	.	few	CASSPRGGVHEQFF	TGTGCCAGCAGCCCGAGAGGGGGGGTCCATGAGCAGTTCTTC
TRBV24-1	TRBJ1-3	.	few	CATNHGSSGNTIYF	TGTGCCACCAACCACGGATCCTCTGGAAACACCATATATTTT
TRBV7-9	TRBJ2-1	.	.	CASSPRGGISYNEQFF	TGTGCCAGCAGCCCCCGAGGGGGGATTTCCTACAATGAGCAGTTCTTC
TRBV12-3/TRBV12-4	TRBJ2-7	TRBD1	.	CASSTIGTGLHEQYF	TGTGCCAGCAGTACAATCGGGACAGGGCTCCACGAGCAGTACTTC
TRBV24-1	TRBJ1-2	.	.	CATSVGTYGYTF	TGTGCCACCAGTGTGGGGACCTATGGCTACACCTTC
TRBV19	TRBJ1-1	.	.	CASTSTWGGGTEAFF	TGTGCCAGTACCTCGACTTGGGGGGGAGGCACTGAAGCTTTCTTT
TRBV6-5	TRBJ1-2	TRBD1	.	CASSYSAGGIGGYTF	TGTGCCAGCAGTTACTCGGCAGGGGGCATCGGTGGCTACACCTTC
TRBV6-2/TRBV6-3	TRBJ2-1	.	.	CASSRGAEQFF	TGTGCCAGCAGCAGAGGGGCTGAGCAGTTCTTC
TRBV27	TRBJ2-7	.	few	CASSRPDYYEQYF	TGTGCCAGCAGCAGGCCAGACTACTACGAGCAGTACTTC
TRBV18	TRBJ2-7	TRBD1	.	CASSLYLGDSTYEQYF	TGTGCCAGCTCACTTTATTTGGGGGACAGTACCTACGAGCAGTACTTC
TRBV6-6	TRBJ2-1	.	.	CASADFHNEQFF	TGTGCCAGTGCCGACTTTCATAATGAGCAGTTCTTC
TRBV2	TRBJ1-1	.	.	CASQGLTEAFF	TGTGCCAGCCAGGGTTTAACTGAAGCTTTCTTT
TRBV7-2	TRBJ2-1	.	.	CASSSFSRREQFF	TGTGCCAGCAGCTCCTTCAGCCGCCGTGAGCAGTTCTTC
TRBV7-9	TRBJ1-1	TRBD1	.	CASSLAGQGRRAFF	TGTGCCAGCAGCTTAGCAGGACAGGGAAGAAGAGCTTTCTTT
TRBV29-1	TRBJ2-1	.	.	CSVEEVHNEQFF	TGCAGCGTTGAGGAAGTCCACAATGAGCAGTTCTTC
TRBV15	TRBJ1-1	.	.	CATSRDLRTGGEAFF	TGTGCCACCAGCAGAGATCTCCGGACCGGGGGTGAAGCTTTCTTT
TRBV24-1	TRBJ2-1	TRBD2	.	CATSDDLAGGNEQFF	TGTGCCACCAGTGATGACCTAGCGGGAGGGAATGAGCAGTTCTTC
TRBV7-9	TRBJ1-1	.	few	CASRVPEAFF	TGTGCCAGCCGCGTCCCTGAAGCTTTCTTT
TRBV10-1	TRBJ1-2	TRBD1	.	CASSEPLDREGYTF	TGCGCCAGCAGTGAGCCCCTGGACAGGGAGGGCTACACCTTC
TRBV12-3/TRBV12-4	TRBJ2-1	.	many	CASSKKGLTQFF	TGTGCCAGCAGCAAAAAGGGACTGACGCAGTTCTTC
TRBV23-1	TRBJ1-5	.	.	CAHTQTPKNRNQPQHF	TGCGCCCATACACAGACACCTAAAAACCGCAATCAGCCCCAGCATTTT